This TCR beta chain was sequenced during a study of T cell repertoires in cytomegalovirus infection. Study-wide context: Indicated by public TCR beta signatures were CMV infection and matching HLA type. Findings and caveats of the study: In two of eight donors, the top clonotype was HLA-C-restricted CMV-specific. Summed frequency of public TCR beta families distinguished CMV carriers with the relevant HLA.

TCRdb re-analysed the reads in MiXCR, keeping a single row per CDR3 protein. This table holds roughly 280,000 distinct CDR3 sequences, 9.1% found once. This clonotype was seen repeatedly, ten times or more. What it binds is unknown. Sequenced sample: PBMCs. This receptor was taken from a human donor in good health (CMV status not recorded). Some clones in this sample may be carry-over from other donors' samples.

CDR3 DNA sequence: TGTGCCAGCCCACCCCCCTCCGGGGACGGGGAGCTGTTTTTT. Protein sequence: CASPPPSGDGELFF. The rearrangement links TRBV11-2 to TRBJ2-2, with a tentative D call TRBD2 (5 bases). V was trimmed by 8 bases and J by 7 bases, leaving 17 bases between them. This CDR3 is built from 14 residues. Germline V gene lookup returns CDR1 SGHAT and CDR2 FQNNGV.